This TCR beta chain was sequenced in a study of metastatic and nonmetastatic thyroid tumors. Study context: Comparison of repertoires was carried out across blood and tumor or nodule tissue from malignant and benign thyroid patients. Findings and limits, study-wide: The reported finding was significantly higher TCR beta diversity in malignant thyroid tumors relative to benign nodules, in blood and tumor.

Original analysis: A classifier for distant metastasis in papillary thyroid cancer was constructed using CDR3 differences observed across clinicopathological groups. With MiXCR, TCRdb reprocessed the PCR reads. In this record, the V and J calls reflect TCRdb's handling and not the investigators' own analysis. The sample has about 20,000 clones, approximately 24% seen once. This clone showed up many times. As yet, its antigen is unknown. Each patient went into thyroid surgery without having received any treatment. CDR1 and CDR2 (germline): SGHTA, FQGNSA. The CDR3 has 13 residues. The ends were cut back, 1 base at V and 3 bases at J, with 4 bases in the middle.

The sequenced sample was tumor tissue. V gene TRBV7-2 combines with J gene TRBJ1-3; D is ambiguous. This clonotype was obtained from a female donor with papillary thyroid cancer or a benign thyroid nodule (not recorded which). Some clones in this sample may be carry-over from other donors' samples. This CDR3 reads CASSLGGGNTIYF. CDR3 coding DNA: TGTGCCAGCAGCTTAGGGGGTGGAAACACCATATATTTT.